Presented here are 6 T cell receptor beta chains from one specimen sequenced in a study of cytomegalovirus exposure and HLA in healthy donors. PCR involved 60 Vbeta and 13 Jbeta primers. Measured with immunoSEQ multiplex PCR; TCRdb has only the in-frame clones, and not every one. This table holds around 33,000 clones, 35% to 55% found once. The sample taken for sequencing was PBMCs. The source is a woman in her forties or fifties in good health and CMV-seronegative.

The gene calls are TRBV5-1 and TRBJ2-7, with TRBD2 matching 7 bases. Unmatched junction bases numbered 3, after V lost 0 bases and J lost 3 bases. The CDR3 covers 14 residues. Germline V gene sequence: CDR1 SGHRS, CDR2 YFSETQ. CDR3: CASSLAGGLYEQYF. DNA for the CDR3: TGCGCCAGCAGCTTGGCGGGGGGACTCTACGAGCAGTACTTC.

The rearrangement joins TRBV5-6 to TRBJ2-1; 9 bases are shared with TRBD2. The length of the CDR3 is 15 residues. Per germline, CDR1 SGHDT and CDR2 YYEEEE. V lost 1 base to trimming and J lost 5 bases; unmatched junction nucleotides: 4. For the CDR3, the DNA is TGTGCCAGCAGCTTGAGACTAGCGGCCCACAATGAGCAGTTCTTC. Translating it yields CASSLRLAAHNEQFF.

The CDR3 sequence is CASRGGDEQFF. The CDR3 bases are TGTGCCAGCAGGGGGGGGGATGAGCAGTTCTTC. The rearrangement links TRBV7-7 to TRBJ2-1; 7 nucleotides agree with TRBD2. The CDR3 consists of 11 residues. The V and J ends lost 6 bases and 8 bases, in that order; junction bases with no gene match: 1. Germline V gene sequence: CDR1 SSHAT, CDR2 FNYEAQ (reference sequence).

The gene calls are TRBV6-5 and TRBJ1-2, with 8 bases lining up with TRBD1. The J segment lost 4 bases and the V segment lost 7 bases, leaving 11 bases of the junction unmatched. The length of the CDR3 is 15 residues. The germline CDR1 and CDR2 sequences are MNHEY and SVGAGI. The CDR3 is CASTNYGQGSYGYTF. The CDR3 DNA follows: TGTGCCAGCACCAATTACGGACAGGGCAGCTATGGCTACACCTTC.

About this clone itself: The junction does not match germline at one end; this may be a read error. The V call is TRBV7-9, the J call TRBJ2-7; D may be TRBD2 (6 bases). Germline CDR1 and CDR2: SEHNR and FQNEAQ (reference sequence). The CDR3 is made up of 17 amino acids. For the CDR3, the DNA is TGTTCCAGCAGCTTAGGCCCCCAGGGTCAGGAGGGCTACGAGCAGTACTTC. It translates to CSSSLGPQGQEGYEQYF.

This clone has more than one count but fewer than ten. The genes are TRBV7-7 and TRBJ2-2, with a tentative D call TRBD1 (6 bases). The CDR3 has 13 amino acids. Trimming left V 4 bases short and J 6 bases short, with 9 bases between. Germline CDR1 and CDR2: SSHAT and FNYEAQ (reference sequence). CDR3 DNA: TGTGCCAGCAGCTCAGGACAGTCCGGGGAGCTGTTTTTT. Translating it yields CASSSGQSGELFF.